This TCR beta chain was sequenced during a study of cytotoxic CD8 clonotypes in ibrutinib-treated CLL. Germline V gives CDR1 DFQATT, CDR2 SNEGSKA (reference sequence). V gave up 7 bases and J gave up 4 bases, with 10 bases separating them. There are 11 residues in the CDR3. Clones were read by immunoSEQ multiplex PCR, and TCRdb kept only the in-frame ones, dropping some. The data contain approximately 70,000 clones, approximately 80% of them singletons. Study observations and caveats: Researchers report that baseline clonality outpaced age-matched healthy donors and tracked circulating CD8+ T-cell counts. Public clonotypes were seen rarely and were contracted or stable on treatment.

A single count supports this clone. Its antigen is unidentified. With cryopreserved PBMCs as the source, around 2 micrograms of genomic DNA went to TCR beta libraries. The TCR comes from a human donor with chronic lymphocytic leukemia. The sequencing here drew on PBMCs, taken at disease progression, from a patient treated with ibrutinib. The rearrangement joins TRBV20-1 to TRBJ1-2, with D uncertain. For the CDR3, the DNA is TGCAGTGTTTCCTCTGCCTATGGCTACACCTTC. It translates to CSVSSAYGYTF.